The present T cell receptor (beta chain) was sequenced within a study of Ad26.COV2.S vaccination and SARS-CoV-2 variants. Regarding the study as a whole: Total responses of T cells may have been underestimated by the analyses of TCR breadth and depth. Non-spike TCR breadth was similar in vaccine and placebo recipients.

The sample's treatment: roughly 19 received Ad26.COV2.S at low or high dose, single or two shots; several received placebo; per-sample allocation not given. Sampling happened 63 days after the first vaccine or placebo injection. J lost 5 bases, V lost 0 bases, and 3 bases had no gene match. CDR3 size: 15 residues. The germline V gene encodes CDR1 MNHEY and CDR2 SMNVEV (reference sequence). TCRdb's copy holds only in-frame clones and misses some; the assay was immunoSEQ multiplex PCR. The sample records more than 300,000 clones, roughly 91% being singletons. This clone was detected only once. The target antigen is unknown.

The sequenced sample was peripheral blood, obtained in a trial of Ad26.COV2.S vaccine versus placebo. The receptor comes from a person between 18 and 60 years old who received the Ad26.COV2.S COVID-19 vaccine or a placebo. The V and J genes are TRBV27 and TRBJ1-5, with 8 bases matching TRBD1. This CDR3 reads CASSLSAGGYQPQHF. CDR3 nucleotide sequence: TGTGCCAGCAGTTTATCTGCAGGGGGCTATCAGCCCCAGCATTTT.